This paragraph reports one T cell receptor beta chain. Other DNA sequences of this sample code for an identical CDR3. Naivety among CD8 cells was defined by CD45RO negativity and positive CCR7 selection, thereby excluding terminally differentiated effector memory CD45RA+ cells. The data stem from a study of shared clonotypes between healthy human individuals. Sorted-subset replicate PCR reactions contained 150 to 200 ng DNA, corresponding to approximately 30,000 T cell genomes. Measured with immunoSEQ multiplex PCR; TCRdb has only the in-frame clones, and not every one. The sample has about 2 million clones; around 96% are singletons. Input material: naive CD8+ T cells sorted from blood. This sequence originates from a young man in good health.

CDR3 DNA: TGTGCCAGCAGCTTTGGAAGCTCCTACGAGCAGTACTTC. Its translation: CASSFGSSYEQYF. The chain joins TRBV11-2 to TRBJ2-7, with D hard to call. The CDR3 has 13 residues. The V and J ends lost 3 bases and 0 bases respectively, with 6 bases between them. In germline, CDR1 is SGHAT, CDR2 FQNNGV.